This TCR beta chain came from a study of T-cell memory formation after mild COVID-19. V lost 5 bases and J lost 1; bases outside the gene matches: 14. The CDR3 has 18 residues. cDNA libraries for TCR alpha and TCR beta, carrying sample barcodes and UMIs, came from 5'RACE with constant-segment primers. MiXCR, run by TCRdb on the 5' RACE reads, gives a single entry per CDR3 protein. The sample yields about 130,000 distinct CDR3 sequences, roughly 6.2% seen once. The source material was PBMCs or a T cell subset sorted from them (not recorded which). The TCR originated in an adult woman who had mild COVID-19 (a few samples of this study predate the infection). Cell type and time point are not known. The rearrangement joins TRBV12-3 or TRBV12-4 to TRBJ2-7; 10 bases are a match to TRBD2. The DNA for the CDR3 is TGTGCCAGCAGTGTTTTCAGGACTAGCGGTCCCTTGTCCTACGAGCAGTACTTC. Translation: CASSVFRTSGPLSYEQYF.